One T cell receptor (beta chain) is described in this entry. Assay: immunoSEQ multiplex PCR; the TCRdb copy retains only in-frame clones and omits some. The sample contains just under 65,000 clones, around 93% of which appear only once. This sample is part of a study of T cell changes during pregnancy in multiple sclerosis. This CDR3 has 16 amino acids. The V and J ends lost 7 bases and 5 bases, in that order; junction bases with no gene match: 11. Per the germline V gene, CDR1 is SEHNR and CDR2 is FQNEAQ (reference sequence). This chain joins TRBV7-9 and TRBJ2-2, with TRBD2 matching 9 bases. The sample was CD8+ T cells from peripheral blood mononuclear cells, taken in the second trimester of pregnancy. The TCR originated in a female donor with multiple sclerosis, enrolled in a pregnancy study. CDR3 protein: CASTSLAGLNTGELFF. The CDR3 bases are TGTGCCAGCACTTCCCTAGCGGGACTTAATACCGGGGAGCTGTTTTTT.